The next 24 T cell receptor beta chains were all read from a single sample in a study of beta chain features in type 1 diabetes (dated by TCRdb to the late 2010s). Libraries were built with the immunoSEQ multiplex PCR assay. The entire amount of isolated RNA was reverse transcribed using the High Capacity cDNA Reverse Transcription Kit, so the sequenced TCRB transcripts were expressed ones. TCRdb limited this immuneACCESS table to in-frame rearrangements with V and J called. A share of clones is missing; checked studies link under half to unresolved V genes, and the rest is unexplained. This sample is represented by around 340,000 clones; less than 20% of them were singletons. The leading ten clones occupy 0.044% of the sample. The sample taken for sequencing was naive CD4+ T cells from blood. Interpreted using the paper, the cell subset or site label stands for: true naive CD4+ T cells. Receptor source: a young woman in good health.

As concerns this clone: The same CDR3 can be traced to other DNA sequences in this sample. The chain recombines TRBV7-2 with TRBJ1-1; TRBD1 aligns across 7 bases. The CDR3 is 14 residues long. V shed 1 base, J shed 1 base, and the junction held 0 bases outside the gene matches. Germline V gene lookup returns CDR1 SGHTA and CDR2 FQGNSA. The CDR3 reads CASSLDRGNTEAFF. The CDR3 DNA reads as TGTGCCAGCAGCTTAGACAGGGGGAACACTGAAGCTTTCTTT.

This clone has more than one count but fewer than ten. This sequence joins TRBV9 and TRBJ2-5, with 11 bases fitting TRBD2. Germline V gives CDR1 SGDLS, CDR2 YYNGEE. Losses at the gene ends were 4 bases for V and 0 bases for J; bases not matched to a gene: 5. The CDR3 spans 16 residues. The CDR3 DNA sequence: TGTGCCAGCAGCCCTAGCGGGAGGCTGTACCAAGAGACCCAGTACTTC. Its translation is CASSPSGRLYQETQYF.

This clone was recorded a few times. The chain links TRBV9 to TRBJ2-1; 7 nucleotides match TRBD2. Trimming took 0 bases from V and 7 from J; bases not matched to a gene: 7. The CDR3 is 15 amino acids. Germline-derived CDR1 and CDR2 are SGDLS and YYNGEE. The CDR3, as DNA: TGTGCCAGCAGCGTAGTCGACTGGGGGGGAAATGAGCAGTTCTTC. It is translated as CASSVVDWGGNEQFF.

This clone was counted only a few times. The chain links TRBV7-8 to TRBJ2-2; 7 bases fit TRBD2. Germline CDR1 SGHVS, CDR2 FQNEAQ. The junction had 12 bases not matched to a gene; V was cut back by 5 bases and J by 6 bases. The CDR3 consists of 16 residues. The DNA for the CDR3 is TGTGCCAGCAGCCCGAGACTAGCCCGGGGGGCCGGGGAGCTGTTTTTT. Translating gives CASSPRLARGAGELFF. Full variable domain (missing parts from reference TRBV7-8 and TRBJ2-2): GAGVSQSPRYKVAKRGQDVALRCDPISGHVSLFWYQQALGQGPEFLTYFQNEAQLDKSGLPSDRFFAERPEGSVSTLKIQRTQQEDSAVYLCASSPRLARGAGELFFGEGSRLTVL.

This sequence joins TRBV19 and TRBJ2-6; D unresolved. This CDR3 comprises 14 residues. Trimming shortened V by 3 bases and J by 0 bases, and 3 bases separated the two germline ends. CDR1 and CDR2 (germline): LNHDA, SQIVND (reference sequence). Here the CDR3 DNA reads TGTGCCAGTAGTATTTACTCTGGGGCCAACGTCCTGACTTTC. This translates into CASSIYSGANVLTF.

This clone was seen a few times. The V call is TRBV7-2, the J call TRBJ2-5, with 7 bases aligning to TRBD2. The junction had 11 bases not matched to a gene; V was cut back by 5 bases and J by 5 bases. Germline V gene lookup returns CDR1 SGHTA and CDR2 FQGNSA. The CDR3 length is 15 residues. The CDR3 region has the DNA TGTGCCAGCAGCCCAAGCCGGGGGAGGGAGGAGACCCAGTACTTC. Residues: CASSPSRGREETQYF.

The V and J genes are TRBV9 and TRBJ2-1, with 9 bases aligning to TRBD1. The germline gives CDR1 SGDLS, CDR2 YYNGEE. The CDR3 extends over 16 amino acids. V shed 4 bases and J 2 bases; nucleotides not matched to a gene: 7. The CDR3 loop reads CASSRYGQGTYNEQFF. DNA of the CDR3: TGTGCCAGCAGCAGATACGGACAGGGGACCTACAATGAGCAGTTCTTC.

A few counts support this clone. The chain recombines TRBV15 with TRBJ2-3; D is perhaps TRBD1 (5 bases). CDR1 and CDR2 from the germline V gene are LNHNV and YYDKDF (reference sequence). The CDR3 length is 14 residues. The V and J ends lost 3 bases and 6 bases respectively, with 13 bases between them. CDR3 nucleotides: TGTGCCACCAGCAGCAGACAGCCTAGGGATACGCAGTATTTT. Encoded protein: CATSSRQPRDTQYF.

V gene TRBV7-9 combines with J gene TRBJ2-7; the match to TRBD1 covers 11 bases. Germline CDR1 is SEHNR and CDR2 is FQNEAQ (reference sequence). V lost 2 bases, J lost 0 bases, and 3 bases stayed unmatched. CDR3 length: 16 amino acids. The CDR3 coding sequence is TGTGCCAGCAGCTTATGGGGGACAGGGGGCTCCTACGAGCAGTACTTC. It specifies CASSLWGTGGSYEQYF.

The chain has TRBV2 and TRBJ2-5, with 8 nucleotides matching TRBD1. The CDR3 extends over 13 amino acids. Germline V gives CDR1 SNHLY, CDR2 FYNNEI. V shed 5 bases and J 4 bases; nucleotides not matched to a gene: 3. The CDR3 here is CASSTQGAETQYF. CDR3 bases: TGTGCCAGCAGTACCCAGGGGGCAGAGACCCAGTACTTC.

About this clone itself: Additional DNA sequences in this sample encode the identical CDR3. The chain combines TRBV20-1 with TRBJ1-1; D is uncertain. Germline assignment: CDR1 DFQATT and CDR2 SNEGSKA (reference sequence). CDR3 size: 11 residues. The ends were cut back, 3 bases at V and 3 bases at J, with 5 bases in the middle. CDR3 sequence: CSASGDTEAFF. In nucleotides, the CDR3 is TGCAGTGCTAGCGGGGACACTGAAGCTTTCTTT.

This clone has a handful of counts. V gene TRBV2 combines with J gene TRBJ1-6; TRBD1 agrees at 7 bases. The CDR3 runs 16 residues. With 1 base clipped from V and 9 bases from J, the junction kept 9 bases outside the gene matches. The V gene's germline CDR1 is SNHLY and CDR2 FYNNEI. The CDR3 nucleotides are TGTGCCAGCAGTGAAGGTGGAACAGGGGCGGGTTCACCCCTCCACTTT. Translated, it gives CASSEGGTGAGSPLHF.

The V call is TRBV9, the J call TRBJ1-2; 10 positions agree with TRBD1. V shed 1 base and J 3 bases; nucleotides not matched to a gene: 3. The CDR3 covers 15 residues. The germline gives CDR1 SGDLS, CDR2 YYNGEE. The CDR3 loop is CASSVLGTGDYGYTF. Written as DNA, the CDR3 is TGTGCCAGCAGCGTACTTGGGACAGGGGACTATGGCTACACCTTC.

This clone was seen only a few times. The gene calls are TRBV30 and TRBJ1-1, with 8 nucleotides matching TRBD1. Germline loops: CDR1 GTSNPN, CDR2 SVGIG (reference sequence). The CDR3 is 13 residues long. Trimming cost V 3 bases and J 4 bases; bases outside gene matches: 4. The CDR3 DNA sequence: TGTGCCTGGAGAGCTACAGGGGGCACTGAAGCTTTCTTT. Its protein product is CAWRATGGTEAFF.

This clone showed up just a few times. V usage is TRBV7-9 and J usage is TRBJ1-1; a weak D match, TRBD1 (5 bases). Between the trimmed V and J ends, which lost 8 bases and 10 bases, there was a span of 17 bases. The CDR3 is 12 residues long. Germline CDR1 is SEHNR and CDR2 is FQNEAQ (reference sequence). CDR3 bases: TGTGCCAGCGCTGTATTGGGGGGGAGAGCTTTCTTT. This codes for CASAVLGGRAFF.

This clone showed up just a few times. The genes are TRBV18 and TRBJ2-1, with 11 bases that match TRBD2. The CDR3 totals 14 residues. The V gene end was trimmed by 8 bases and the J gene end by 7 bases; junction bases not matched to a gene: 7. Germline V gene sequence: CDR1 KGHSH, CDR2 LQKENI. The DNA for the CDR3 is TGTGCCAGCAACCTAGCGGGAGGAACGAATGAGCAGTTCTTC. Translating it yields CASNLAGGTNEQFF. Looking up the rest from reference TRBV18 and TRBJ2-1 gives the full variable domain: NAGVMQNPRHLVRRRGQEARLRCSPMKGHSHVYWYRQLPEEGLKFMVYLQKENIIDESGMPKERFSAEFPKEGPSILRIQQVVRGDSAAYFCASNLAGGTNEQFFGPGTRLTVL.

CDR3 DNA: TGTGCCAGCTCACCACCGACTTTCCAAGAGACCCAGTACTTC. Its protein product is CASSPPTFQETQYF. The chain joins TRBV18 to TRBJ2-5; D is uncertain. The V end was cut by 0 bases, the J end by 1 base, with 6 bases between. Germline assignment: CDR1 KGHSH and CDR2 LQKENI. The CDR3 is 14 amino acids. The entire variable domain, with the rest obtained from reference TRBV18 and TRBJ2-5, is as follows: NAGVMQNPRHLVRRRGQEARLRCSPMKGHSHVYWYRQLPEEGLKFMVYLQKENIIDESGMPKERFSAEFPKEGPSILRIQQVVRGDSAAYFCASSPPTFQETQYFGPGTRLLVL.

This chain links TRBV29-1 with TRBJ2-3; 7 bases are shared with TRBD1. This CDR3 region has 14 residues. V shed 5 bases and J 4 bases; nucleotides not matched to a gene: 9. Germline V CDR1 and CDR2: SQVTM, ANQGSEA. For the CDR3, the DNA is TGCAGCGTTTTGAAAGGGGGCGTAGCAGATACGCAGTATTTT. Protein sequence: CSVLKGGVADTQYF.

The chain combines TRBV5-6 with TRBJ2-2, with D possibly being TRBD1 (6 bases). CDR3 length: 15 amino acids. The ends were cut back, 4 bases at V and 4 bases at J, with 14 bases in the middle. CDR1 and CDR2 (germline): SGHDT, YYEEEE. The CDR3 spells CASSRTGLGTGELFF. CDR3 in DNA: TGTGCCAGCAGCCGAACAGGGCTGGGCACCGGGGAGCTGTTTTTT.

About this clone: This sample also contains other DNA sequences that code for the same CDR3. The chain uses TRBV6-1 and TRBJ2-7; D unresolved. The CDR3 contains 11 residues. Between the trimmed V and J ends, which lost 6 bases and 3 bases, there was a span of 6 bases. From germline, CDR1 is MNHNS and CDR2 SASEGT. The CDR3: CASSFLYEQYF. The CDR3 DNA sequence: TGTGCCAGCAGCTTTCTCTACGAGCAGTACTTC.

This sequence joins TRBV5-4 and TRBJ2-1, with 9 bases identical to TRBD2. Germline CDR1 SGHNT, CDR2 YYREEE (reference sequence). V dropped 6 bases and J dropped 9; count of bases not matched to a gene: 10. The CDR3 covers 14 residues. The chain's CDR3 is CASTNVGSGSEQFF. CDR3 coding DNA: TGTGCCAGCACCAATGTGGGTAGCGGGAGTGAGCAGTTCTTC.

The V gene is TRBV27, the J gene TRBJ1-1; TRBD1 might be the D (6 bases). The V gene lost 3 bases and the J gene lost 4 bases, with 27 bases spanning the gap. Looked up from germline, CDR1 is MNHEY and CDR2 is SMNVEV (reference sequence). The CDR3 is 19 residues long. The CDR3 sequence: CASSLFPPQGYLLGTEAFF. DNA of the CDR3: TGTGCCAGCAGTTTGTTTCCCCCTCAGGGGTACCTCTTGGGCACTGAAGCTTTCTTT.

CDR3 coding DNA: TGCGCCAGCAGCTGGGCGACTAGCGAGGAGACCCAGTACTTC. Its translation is CASSWATSEETQYF. V usage is TRBV5-1 and J usage is TRBJ2-5; 8 bases are shared with TRBD2. The V segment lost 3 bases and the J segment 5 bases; nucleotides outside the gene matches: 6. Germline lookup yields CDR1 SGHRS and CDR2 YFSETQ. The CDR3 has 14 amino acids.

This clone occurred a few times. The chain carries TRBV28 and TRBJ2-1; D unclear. Trimming removed 6 bases at V and 7 bases at J, with 19 bases between. In germline, CDR1 is MDHEN, CDR2 SYDVKM. The CDR3 has 15 amino acids. In DNA, the CDR3 is TGTGCCAGCAGCCGTGGCGGCGGTCTCAAGAATGAGCAGTTCTTC. It encodes CASSRGGGLKNEQFF.